A selection of T cell receptor beta chains follows, all from one sample in a study of T-cell reconstitution after alpha-beta-depleted transplantation in children. Using its own MiXCR run on the PCR reads, TCRdb lists one record per CDR3 protein. The data hold fewer than 700,000 distinct CDR3 sequences, with approximately 12% observed a single time. The specimen comprised PBMCs, mostly from graft donor cells, sampled 360 days after TCRalphabeta/CD19-depleted stem cell transplant. These TCRs come from a male patient aged 10-17 years who had a stem cell transplant for acute myeloid leukemia, so the T cells may come from the graft donor. Both conserved end residues are part of each CDR3. A D gene is named only where the DNA matches it firmly. Size tells how often a clone was seen (once, few, many) or the class of an expanded clone, and some rows leave it out.

>TRBJ1-5|TRBV20-1|-|-
TGCAGTGCTAGAGTGGGTGATCAGCCCCAGCATTTT
CSARVGDQPQHF
>TRBJ2-5|TRBV7-6|-|-
TGTGCCAGCAGCTTAGTCGGTTTCCAGGGGGGGAGCCAAGAGACCCAGTACTTC
CASSLVGFQGGSQETQYF
>TRBJ2-3|TRBV6-1|few|TRBD1
TGTGCCAGCAGGAGGACAGGCGGCTTGGATACGCAGTATTTT
CASRRTGGLDTQYF
>TRBJ2-3|TRBV25-1|many|-
TGTGCCAGCAGCCCCGACGTCTGGGGGCGAGATACGCAGTATTTT
CASSPDVWGRDTQYF
>TRBJ2-5|TRBV30|few|-
TGTGCCTGGACAAACAGGGTGGAGACCCAGTACTTC
CAWTNRVETQYF
>TRBJ2-7|TRBV29-1|-|-
TGCAGCGTCCTACTAGTCTCCGAGCAGTACTTC
CSVLLVSEQYF
>TRBJ2-7|TRBV20-1|-|-
TGCAGTGCTAGAAGGCCCGTGGAAGGATGGGATGTAAAATACAACGAGCAGTACTTC
CSARRPVEGWDVKYNEQYF
>TRBJ1-5|TRBV7-9|few|-
TGTGCCAGCAGCTGGGATCAGGGTCGGCCCCAGCATTTT
CASSWDQGRPQHF
>TRBJ2-3|TRBV29-1|few|TRBD2
TGCAGCGTTCTAGCGGGAGGGAACACAGATACGCAGTATTTT
CSVLAGGNTDTQYF
>TRBJ2-7|TRBV6-2/TRBV6-3|few|-
TGTGCCAGCAGTCCCCCGACCTTACTGGACGAGCAGTACTTC
CASSPPTLLDEQYF
>TRBJ1-4|TRBV7-2|few|-
TGTGCCAGCAGCTTCATCGGTTCTAATGAAAAACTGTTTTTT
CASSFIGSNEKLFF
>TRBJ2-1|TRBV6-2/TRBV6-3|few|TRBD2
TGTGCCAGCAGTTTCGATGCATACGGGACTAGCAAGAATGAGCAGTTCTTC
CASSFDAYGTSKNEQFF
>TRBJ2-7|TRBV20-1|few|TRBD2
TGCAGTGCTAGTCTCCTAGCGGGGTACTACGAGCAGTACTTC
CSASLLAGYYEQYF
>TRBJ2-5|TRBV9|many|-
TGTGCCAGCAGCCCATTGAGAAGCGGGCAAGAGACCCAGTACTTC
CASSPLRSGQETQYF
>TRBJ2-7|TRBV20-1|-|TRBD1
TGCAGTGCTAGAGCTAAGGCAGGGGGTACCTACGAGCAGTACTTC
CSARAKAGGTYEQYF
>TRBJ1-5|TRBV24-1|many|TRBD1
TGTGCCACCAGTGATTCTGGACAGGGTTGGTATAGCAATCAGCCCCAGCATTTT
CATSDSGQGWYSNQPQHF
>TRBJ2-7|TRBV5-6|few|TRBD1
TGTGCCAGCAGCCTCTTCGGGACAGGGGTTTACGAGCAGTACTTC
CASSLFGTGVYEQYF
>TRBJ2-5|TRBV7-2|few|TRBD1
TGTGCCAGCAACCCAAGGACAGGGGGAACAGAGACCCAGTACTTC
CASNPRTGGTETQYF
>TRBJ2-5|TRBV18|many|-
TGTGCCAGCTCACCTTTGGAGACCCAGTACTTC
CASSPLETQYF
>TRBJ2-1|TRBV5-4|-|-
TGTGCCAGCAGCTTGGACCATTCCGAGGCGTTCTTC
CASSLDHSEAFF
>TRBJ2-1|TRBV4-3|-|-
TGCGCCAGCAGCCAAGAAGCGTACCGGGATGAGCAGTTCTTC
CASSQEAYRDEQFF
>TRBJ2-5|TRBV4-3|-|-
TGCGCCAGCAGCCAAGACGATATACCTTTGGAGACCCAGTACTTC
CASSQDDIPLETQYF
>TRBJ1-6|TRBV7-2|-|TRBD1
TGTGCCAGCAGGGCAGAACAGGGGCCTAATTCACCCCTCCACTTT
CASRAEQGPNSPLHF
>TRBJ2-1|TRBV24-1|few|-
TGTGCCACCAGTGACCGAACAGGGCTTCCCTACAATGAGCAGTTCTTC
CATSDRTGLPYNEQFF
>TRBJ2-2|TRBV7-8|few|TRBD1
TGTGCCAGCAGCCTCTTTCGTTGGACAGGCAGCACCGGGGAGCTGTTTTTT
CASSLFRWTGSTGELFF
>TRBJ1-2|TRBV12-3/TRBV12-4|-|-
TGTGCCAGCAGTTTTGGGCAGGCGGCGTCCTATGGCTACACCTTC
CASSFGQAASYGYTF
>TRBJ2-1|TRBV29-1|many|-
TGCAGCGTTGAGAAGGACTCTTACTACAATGAGCAGTTCTTC
CSVEKDSYYNEQFF
>TRBJ2-3|TRBV5-1|few|-
TGCGCCAGCAGCTTGCACAGGGAGGGCACGCAGTATTTT
CASSLHREGTQYF
>TRBJ2-3|TRBV7-9|few|-
TGTGCCAGCAGCACACCGGGGACTAGCACAGATACGCAGTATTTT
CASSTPGTSTDTQYF
>TRBJ1-1|TRBV12-3/TRBV12-4|-|-
TGTGCCAGCAGTCCTAATCCCCCGTTCCGGGGAGGCACTGAAGCTTTCTTT
CASSPNPPFRGGTEAFF
>TRBJ2-7|TRBV20-1|many|TRBD2
TGCAGTGCTAGACTAGCGGGCTACGAGCAGTACTTC
CSARLAGYEQYF
>TRBJ2-2|TRBV7-3|many|-
TGTGCCAGCAGCTTACTCTTCGATGACACCGGGGAGCTGTTTTTT
CASSLLFDDTGELFF
>TRBJ2-1|TRBV9|many|-
TGTGCCAGCAGCGAGCCGAGCTACAATGAGCAGTTCTTC
CASSEPSYNEQFF
>TRBJ2-6|TRBV11-1|many|-
TGTGCCAGCAGCCCTCCGAGACCCGAAGACTCTGGGGCCAACGTCCTGACTTTC
CASSPPRPEDSGANVLTF
>TRBJ2-1|TRBV27|few|-
TGTGCCAGCAGTCCTCTTAAAGGCAATGAGCAGTTCTTC
CASSPLKGNEQFF
>TRBJ2-7|TRBV20-1|-|TRBD1
TGCAGTGCTTCCGGGACAGGGGGTCCTAGGGAGGAGCAGTACTTC
CSASGTGGPREEQYF
>TRBJ2-1|TRBV10-3|many|TRBD2
TGTGCCATCGGGGGACTAGCGGAAAATGAGCAGTTCTTC
CAIGGLAENEQFF
>TRBJ2-3|TRBV20-1|few|TRBD2
TGCAGTGTCCCGAGCGGGGCCACAGATACGCAGTATTTT
CSVPSGATDTQYF
>TRBJ1-2|TRBV24-1|few|-
TGTGCCACCAGTGACCCGCGGGAGCGCTATGGCTACACCTTC
CATSDPRERYGYTF
>TRBJ2-1|TRBV6-5|few|-
TGTGCCAGCAGTCTCGACGGGAACTCCTACAATGAGCAGTTCTTC
CASSLDGNSYNEQFF
>TRBJ1-1|TRBV9|many|-
TGTGCCAGCAGCGTAGTCTCGACCAAGGGCACTGAAGCTTTCTTT
CASSVVSTKGTEAFF
>TRBJ1-4|TRBV4-3|-|TRBD1
TGCGCCAGCAGCTTCGGGGGGACAGGGCATGAAAAACTGTTTTTT
CASSFGGTGHEKLFF
>TRBJ2-1|TRBV12-3/TRBV12-4|-|-
TGTGCGGGAAGTAAGGGCTACAATGAGCAGTTCTTC
CAGSKGYNEQFF
>TRBJ1-1|TRBV29-1|many|-
TGCAGCGTTTTCTCAGAGGGCGGCCAAGCTTTCTTT
CSVFSEGGQAFF
>TRBJ2-3|TRBV3-1|-|TRBD1
TGTGCCAGCAGCCAATTTGTCAGGGGGGATACGCAGTATTTT
CASSQFVRGDTQYF
>TRBJ1-6|TRBV3-1|few|-
TGTGCCAGCAGCCAAGTAGGAAGGCCGTATAATTCACCCCTCCACTTT
CASSQVGRPYNSPLHF
>TRBJ1-6|TRBV28|few|-
TGTGCCAGCACCCCCCTTGGGGGCGCAGAGTCACCCCTCCACTTT
CASTPLGGAESPLHF
>TRBJ2-7|TRBV29-1|many|-
TGCAGCGCCCGAGGGGGGGGCATCTACGAGCAGTACTTC
CSARGGGIYEQYF
>TRBJ2-1|TRBV6-5|few|-
TGTGCCAGCAGTTACGGGGCCGACTACAATGAGCAGTTCTTC
CASSYGADYNEQFF
>TRBJ1-1|TRBV28|-|-
TGTGCCAGCAGTCGGAGGGGGATTGAAGCTTTCTTT
CASSRRGIEAFF
>TRBJ2-7|TRBV20-1|-|TRBD1
TGCAGTGCTAGGTGGGGACAGGGGGCTTTCGAGCAGTACTTC
CSARWGQGAFEQYF
>TRBJ1-5|TRBV28|few|TRBD1
TGTGCCAGCAGAACGACAGGGGGAGGCAATCAGCCCCAGCATTTT
CASRTTGGGNQPQHF
>TRBJ2-7|TRBV20-1|few|-
TGCAGTGCTAGAAAGGGGAGCTCCTACGAGCAGTACTTC
CSARKGSSYEQYF
>TRBJ1-1|TRBV7-6|-|-
TGTGCCAGCAGCTTAGCGGGGGGCGCGGGCACTGAAGCTTTCTTT
CASSLAGGAGTEAFF
>TRBJ2-1|TRBV19|-|TRBD2
TGTGCCAGTACCACTAGACTAGCGGGATTAAATGAGCAGTTCTTC
CASTTRLAGLNEQFF
>TRBJ2-2|TRBV20-1|few|-
TGCAGTGCTATCGGGGAGAGCGGGGAGCTGTTTTTT
CSAIGESGELFF
>TRBJ2-1|TRBV24-1|few|TRBD2
TGTGCCACCAGTGATGCAGGAGCGGGAGAATCCTACAATGAGCAGTTCTTC
CATSDAGAGESYNEQFF